What follows are 9 T cell receptor beta chains derived from one specimen sequenced in a study of post-analysis software for immune sequencing data. No antigen has been identified for these receptors. Unique molecular identifiers were carried by the TCR beta cDNA libraries. TCRdb reprocessed the PCR reads via MiXCR and lists one record per CDR3 protein. The sample has approximately 770,000 distinct CDR3 sequences; around 42% are singletons. General study points: Five TRBV segments appeared more often in patients than in controls, and TRBV5-6, TRBV5-1 and TRBV20-1 were among these.

The specimen sequenced was blood. All receptors derive from a girl aged 10 to 17 with multiple sclerosis.

In its sample, this clonotype was seen a few times. The chain is built from TRBV20-1 and TRBJ2-3, with 10 bases that match TRBD2. Germline-derived CDR1 and CDR2 are DFQATT and SNEGSKA (reference sequence). V shed 3 bases, J shed 4 bases, and the junction held 13 bases outside the gene matches. The CDR3 totals 17 residues. CDR3 sequence (DNA): TGCAGTGCTAGGGTACTAGCGGGATGGGTCAGCTCAGATACGCAGTATTTT. It is translated as CSARVLAGWVSSDTQYF.

The rearrangement uses TRBV18 and TRBJ2-1; 10 bases align to TRBD2. The V gene end was trimmed by 3 bases and the J gene end by 10 bases; junction bases not matched to a gene: 9. CDR1 is KGHSH, CDR2 LQKENI, per germline. The CDR3 is 15 residues long. This chain's CDR3 is CASSPELAGEGEQFF. As DNA, the CDR3 is TGTGCCAGCTCACCTGAGCTAGCGGGGGAAGGCGAGCAGTTCTTC.

This clonotype was detected once. The chain links TRBV5-1 to TRBJ2-7; D gene uncertain. Germline V gene lookup returns CDR1 SGHRS and CDR2 YFSETQ. The CDR3 consists of 14 residues. The ends were cut back, 3 bases at V and 10 bases at J, with 20 bases in the middle. The CDR3 bases are TGCGCCAGCAGCTCCCCGGGCACCTTAGAAACCCAGTACTTC. This gives the protein CASSSPGTLETQYF.

The chain combines TRBV28 with TRBJ2-7; D may be TRBD1 (6 bases). This CDR3 region has 15 residues. CDR1 and CDR2 from the germline V gene are MDHEN and SYDVKM. The V end lost 8 bases, the J end lost 0 bases, and 17 bases lay between the germline ends. The DNA for the CDR3 is TGTGCCAGCTCCGACCGGGACAAGAGCTCCTACGAGCAGTACTTC. Its translation is CASSDRDKSSYEQYF.

The chain joins TRBV14 to TRBJ1-2; D not certain. CDR3 size: 15 residues. The V gene's germline CDR1 is SGHDN and CDR2 FVKESK. Between the trimmed V and J ends, which lost 1 base and 4 bases, there was a span of 13 bases. For the CDR3, the DNA is TGTGCCAGCAGCCAAGCTTCGGTCTGGCCCTATGGCTACACCTTC. Translated, it gives CASSQASVWPYGYTF. The full variable domain, with the rest looked up from reference TRBV14 and TRBJ1-2, is EAGVTQFPSHSVIEKGQTVTLRCDPISGHDNLYWYRRVMGKEIKFLLHFVKESKQDESGMPNNRFLAERTGGTYSTLKVQPAELEDSGVYFCASSQASVWPYGYTFGSGTRLTVV.

The chain carries TRBV5-1 and TRBJ2-7, with D hard to call. In germline, CDR1 is SGHRS, CDR2 YFSETQ. The V end was cut by 3 bases, the J end by 3 bases, with 19 bases between. The CDR3 has 16 residues. In nucleotides, the CDR3 is TGCGCCAGCAGCTCCGGAGCTGGTGATCCCCACTACGAGCAGTACTTC. Protein: CASSSGAGDPHYEQYF.

The V call is TRBV3-1, the J call TRBJ2-7; 14 nucleotides align to TRBD2. The trim removed 1 base at V and 3 bases at J, leaving 2 bases unmatched. This CDR3 is 16 amino acids long. In germline, CDR1 is LGHDT, CDR2 YNNKEL (reference sequence). The CDR3 coding sequence is TGTGCCAGCAGCCAAGCTGGGACTAGCGGGAGCTACGAGCAGTACTTC. Amino acids: CASSQAGTSGSYEQYF.

This sequence joins TRBV3-1 and TRBJ2-1, with TRBD1 matching 7 bases. Germline values: CDR1 LGHDT, CDR2 YNNKEL (reference sequence). The CDR3 loop spans 15 amino acids. V lost 4 bases and J lost 2; bases outside the gene matches: 5. The CDR3 loop reads CASSPKTGPYNEQFF. In nucleotides, the CDR3 is TGTGCCAGCAGCCCGAAGACAGGGCCCTACAATGAGCAGTTCTTC.

A remark on this clonotype: One junction end disagrees with the germline gene, perhaps due to a read error. The chain carries TRBV27 and TRBJ1-2; D call uncertain. The CDR3 runs to 15 residues. CDR1 MNHEY and CDR2 SMNVEV come from the germline V gene (reference sequence). For the CDR3, the DNA is TGTGCCAGCAGTTTTTCTTTTGCGGCTGACGATGGCTGCACCTTC. Translated, it gives CASSFSFAADDGCTF.